The clone carrying this TCR beta chain was seen a handful of times. The antigen is unknown. With a J-beta primer mix and a sample-barcoded 5' primer, a second PCR ran 7 to 11 cycles. Template switching added a 12-random-nucleotide identifier to every cDNA molecule. MiXCR was run by TCRdb on the 5' RACE reads, yielding one entry per CDR3 protein. The profile covers 1.5 million to 1.8 million distinct CDR3 sequences, with approximately 43% appearing a single time and about 3.8% taken by the ten largest. This sample was included in a study of blood T cells in healthy people across ages. Study-level points and caveats: In long-lived donors, naive CD4+ cell counts and diversity exceeded those of aged donors.

The V end was cut by 3 bases, the J end by 2 bases, with 11 bases between. The CDR3 has 15 amino acids. Looked up from germline, CDR1 is KGHDR and CDR2 is SFDVKD. The receptor was isolated from a woman aged 18-29 years in good health. The sequenced sample was blood. The V call is TRBV24-1, the J call TRBJ2-3; D remains unclear. The CDR3 sequence: CATSDPRGPTDTQYF. CDR3 coding DNA: TGTGCCACCAGTGATCCCCGTGGCCCCACAGATACGCAGTATTTT.